These 31 T cell receptor beta chains were sequenced from one sample in a study of T cell responses to AZD1222 COVID-19 vaccine. Clones were read by immunoSEQ multiplex PCR, and TCRdb kept only the in-frame ones, dropping some. The data contain about 160,000 clones, 90% of them seen just once; the ten biggest clones take up less than 1.6%. The sample in question was peripheral blood, obtained on day 0 of AZD1222 vaccination. The source is an adult in good health.

The rearrangement links TRBV27 to TRBJ1-2; D gene ambiguous. V dropped 3 bases and J dropped 3 bases, with 11 bases sitting between them. CDR3 length: 14 residues. Germline loops: CDR1 MNHEY, CDR2 SMNVEV (reference sequence). CDR3 sequence reads: CASSLFFGDYGYTF. DNA of the CDR3: TGTGCCAGCAGTTTGTTCTTTGGGGACTATGGCTACACCTTC.

The chain uses TRBV7-9 and TRBJ2-7, with D possibly TRBD2 on 6 matching bases. This CDR3 is 16 amino acids long. Per the germline V gene, CDR1 is SEHNR and CDR2 is FQNEAQ (reference sequence). V lost 5 bases and J lost 4, with 21 bases in between. The CDR3 sequence: CASSPRIGTSRYEQYF. Written as DNA, the CDR3 is TGTGCCAGCAGCCCACGTATTGGGACTTCACGATACGAGCAGTACTTC. Full variable domain (outside the CDR3, taken from reference TRBV7-9 and TRBJ2-7): DTGVSQNPRHKITKRGQNVTFRCDPISEHNRLYWYRQTLGQGPEFLTYFQNEAQLEKSRLLSDRFSAERPKGSFSTLEIQRTEQGDSAMYLCASSPRIGTSRYEQYFGPGTRLTVT.

In its sample, this clone was seen once. The rearrangement joins TRBV28 to TRBJ1-4; TRBD1 is a possible D gene (5 bases). V was trimmed by 6 bases and J by 7 bases, leaving 18 bases between them. The CDR3 covers 15 residues. Germline lookup yields CDR1 MDHEN and CDR2 SYDVKM. Here the CDR3 reads CASRGYRGRSEKLFF. The CDR3 DNA sequence: TGTGCCAGCAGGGGGTATCGGGGCCGTAGTGAAAAACTGTTTTTT.

The rearrangement joins TRBV6-6 to TRBJ2-3, with TRBD1 matching 8 bases. In germline, CDR1 is MNHNY, CDR2 SVGAGI (reference sequence). This CDR3 spans 15 amino acids. V gave up 6 bases and J gave up 4 bases; unmatched junction bases: 9. CDR3: CASRPSGQGPDTQYF. The CDR3 DNA reads TGTGCCAGCAGACCAAGCGGACAGGGACCAGATACGCAGTATTTT.

This chain links TRBV19 with TRBJ1-5; D not resolved. V lost 2 bases and J lost 0, with 8 bases in between. The CDR3 covers 15 residues. The germline V gene encodes CDR1 LNHDA and CDR2 SQIVND (reference sequence). CDR3 in amino acids: CASSIQDDSNQPQHF. In nucleotides, the CDR3 is TGTGCCAGTAGTATACAGGACGATAGCAATCAGCCCCAGCATTTT.

The J gene is TRBJ1-4, the V gene TRBV29-1; D is ambiguous. This CDR3 has 10 residues. V was pared by 7 bases and J by 7 bases, with 7 bases between. Germline CDR1 is SQVTM and CDR2 is ANQGSEA. The CDR3 spells CSAGSEKLFF. DNA for the CDR3: TGCAGCGCCGGGAGTGAAAAACTGTTTTTT.

The chain is built from TRBV6-5 and TRBJ2-5; D possibly corresponds to TRBD1 (7 bases). In germline, CDR1 is MNHEY, CDR2 SVGAGI. This CDR3 has 14 amino acids. Trimming stripped 0 bases from V and 5 bases from J, with 10 bases between. CDR3: CASSYSPGGETQYF. The CDR3 DNA is TGTGCCAGCAGTTACTCTCCAGGGGGGGAGACCCAGTACTTC.

The V gene is TRBV18, the J gene TRBJ2-2; TRBD2 is a possible D gene (5 bases). Germline V gives CDR1 KGHSH, CDR2 LQKENI. V dropped 4 bases and J dropped 0 bases, with 12 bases sitting between them. The CDR3 has 16 residues. The CDR3 loop is CASSLGEISNTGELFF. CDR3 bases: TGTGCCAGCTCACTCGGGGAGATATCGAACACCGGGGAGCTGTTTTTT. Filled out from reference TRBV18 and TRBJ2-2, the complete variable domain reads NAGVMQNPRHLVRRRGQEARLRCSPMKGHSHVYWYRQLPEEGLKFMVYLQKENIIDESGMPKERFSAEFPKEGPSILRIQQVVRGDSAAYFCASSLGEISNTGELFFGEGSRLTVL.

This clone was counted only a few times. V and J are TRBV3-1 (or the pseudogene TRBV3-2) and TRBJ1-5; D not resolved. The germline CDR1 and CDR2 sequences are LGHDT and YNNKEL (reference sequence). V was shortened by 1 base and J by 7 bases, with 5 bases between the two germline ends. The CDR3 length is 12 residues. CDR3: CASSQGQQPQHF. Here the CDR3 DNA reads TGTGCCAGCAGCCAAGGACAACAGCCCCAGCATTTT.

The V call is TRBV10-3, the J call TRBJ2-1, with D tentatively TRBD2 (7 bases). V dropped 7 bases and J dropped 2 bases, with 12 bases sitting between them. This CDR3 contains 14 residues. Looked up from germline, CDR1 is ENHRY and CDR2 is SYGVKD. Here the CDR3 reads CAITRGGTYNEQFF. The CDR3 DNA reads as TGTGCCATCACTAGGGGGGGAACCTACAATGAGCAGTTCTTC.

The V gene is TRBV5-1, the J gene TRBJ1-1, with no clear D. The CDR3 sequence is 15 residues long. The V end was cut by 4 bases, the J end by 4 bases, with 17 bases between. From germline, CDR1 is SGHRS and CDR2 YFSETQ. CDR3 region: CASSPSGYSGTEAFF. The CDR3 nucleotides are TGCGCCAGCAGCCCCTCAGGATACTCAGGCACTGAAGCTTTCTTT.

This clone appeared a single time. V and J are TRBV30 and TRBJ1-4; 8 bases are a match to TRBD1. The CDR3 extends over 13 amino acids. The V segment lost 8 bases and the J segment 5 bases; nucleotides outside the gene matches: 7. Germline V gene lookup returns CDR1 GTSNPN and CDR2 SVGIG (reference sequence). The CDR3 is CALGRTGNEKLFF. The CDR3 region has the DNA TGTGCCCTGGGGAGGACAGGGAATGAAAAACTGTTTTTT.

This chain connects TRBV3-1 (or the pseudogene TRBV3-2) to TRBJ1-1, with D tentatively TRBD1 (5 bases). The V and J ends lost 0 bases and 4 bases respectively, with 9 bases between them. Per germline, CDR1 LGHDT and CDR2 YNNKEL (reference sequence). The CDR3 contains 14 residues. The CDR3 DNA reads TGTGCCAGCAGCCAAGATCGTACAGGCACTGAAGCTTTCTTT. Its translation: CASSQDRTGTEAFF.

The genes are TRBV10-3 and TRBJ1-1; a weak D match, TRBD1 (5 bases). Looked up from germline, CDR1 is ENHRY and CDR2 is SYGVKD. V lost 7 bases and J 1 base, leaving 13 bases between the germline ends. This CDR3 spans 14 amino acids. CDR3 loop: CAITSQGPNTEAFF. The CDR3 DNA reads as TGTGCCATCACTTCCCAGGGCCCGAACACTGAAGCTTTCTTT.

The rearrangement joins TRBV24-1 to TRBJ1-1; D is unclear. The CDR3 has 14 residues. The germline gives CDR1 KGHDR, CDR2 SFDVKD. Trimming stripped 5 bases from V and 3 bases from J, with 12 bases between. In DNA form, the CDR3 reads TGTGCCACCAGTGCTAATCAGTGGGACACTGAAGCTTTCTTT. Translating it yields CATSANQWDTEAFF.

The chain couples TRBV5-1 to TRBJ1-2; tentative D call: TRBD1 (6 bases). Per the germline V gene, CDR1 is SGHRS and CDR2 is YFSETQ. The CDR3 is 15 amino acids. Trimming removed 4 bases at V and 4 bases at J, with 17 bases between. CDR3 sequence reads: CASSPRTVFSYGYTF. For the CDR3, the DNA is TGCGCCAGCAGCCCCAGGACAGTCTTCAGCTATGGCTACACCTTC. Filled out from reference TRBV5-1 and TRBJ1-2, the complete variable domain reads KAGVTQTPRYLIKTRGQQVTLSCSPISGHRSVSWYQQTPGQGLQFLFEYFSETQRNKGNFPGRFSGRQFSNSRSEMNVSTLELGDSALYLCASSPRTVFSYGYTFGSGTRLTVV.

The rearrangement uses TRBV7-2 and TRBJ2-7; 9 bases are a match to TRBD2. The germline gives CDR1 SGHTA, CDR2 FQGNSA. The CDR3 runs 16 residues. Trimming took 0 bases from V and 5 from J; bases not matched to a gene: 8. CDR3 sequence (DNA): TGTGCCAGCAGCTTAGCTTCGGGCGGGGGGGCCCACGAGCAGTACTTC. This sequence encodes CASSLASGGGAHEQYF.

The V and J genes are TRBV20-1 and TRBJ1-4; D not certain. The CDR3 consists of 17 residues. From germline, CDR1 is DFQATT and CDR2 SNEGSKA (reference sequence). V gave up 3 bases and J gave up 0 bases, with 17 bases separating them. This chain's CDR3 is CSASAVHSGTTNEKLFF. Written as DNA, the CDR3 is TGCAGTGCTAGTGCGGTGCATAGCGGAACAACTAATGAAAAACTGTTTTTT.

The chain joins TRBV5-6 to TRBJ1-4, with D possibly being TRBD1 (5 bases). The CDR3 spans 13 residues. From germline, CDR1 is SGHDT and CDR2 YYEEEE. The germline V and J ends were trimmed by 2 bases and 3 bases, with 5 bases remaining between them. The CDR3 here is CASSLQANEKLFF. CDR3 bases: TGTGCCAGCAGCTTACAGGCTAATGAAAAACTGTTTTTT.

The V gene is TRBV7-9, the J gene TRBJ1-2; tentatively, D is TRBD1 (5 bases). The germline V gene has CDR1 SEHNR and CDR2 FQNEAQ (reference sequence). V lost 5 bases and J lost 1, with 8 bases in between. The CDR3 totals 13 residues. CDR3 DNA sequence: TGTGCCAGCAGCACGACAGATAACTATGGCTACACCTTC. Residues: CASSTTDNYGYTF.

A few counts support this clone. The chain is built from TRBV27 and TRBJ1-4; no clear D. The CDR3 is made up of 11 amino acids. Germline-derived CDR1 and CDR2 are MNHEY and SMNVEV (reference sequence). V was cut by 6 bases and J by 4 bases, with 3 bases left in between. The DNA for the CDR3 is TGTGCCAGCAGCTTTAATGAAAAACTGTTTTTT. It is translated as CASSFNEKLFF.

In DNA form, the CDR3 reads TGTGCCAGTAGTACCTATAACAGGGGGAGCACTGAAGCTTTCTTT. Translation: CASSTYNRGSTEAFF. J is TRBJ1-1 and V is TRBV19; 8 bases fit TRBD1. The CDR3 runs 15 residues. V shed 4 bases and J 4 bases; nucleotides not matched to a gene: 8. The V gene's germline CDR1 is LNHDA and CDR2 SQIVND (reference sequence). Together with reference TRBV19 and TRBJ1-1, the CDR3 gives the full variable domain: DGGITQSPKYLFRKEGQNVTLSCEQNLNHDAMYWYRQDPGQGLRLIYYSQIVNDFQKGDIAEGYSVSREKKESFPLTVTSAQKNPTAFYLCASSTYNRGSTEAFFGQGTRLTVV.

This clone is a singleton in its sample. The chain employs TRBV5-6 and TRBJ1-2; tentatively, D is TRBD1 (5 bases). The CDR3 length is 13 residues. CDR1 is SGHDT and CDR2 is YYEEEE in the germline V gene. V was cut by 4 bases and J by 4 bases, with 11 bases left in between. DNA for the CDR3: TGTGCCAGCAGCCGGGACCGTGCCTATGGCTACACCTTC. Protein: CASSRDRAYGYTF.

The CDR3 DNA follows: TGTGCCAGTAGTATTAGGGCCCTGCAACTGGCAACTAATGAAAAACTGTTTTTT. Protein product: CASSIRALQLATNEKLFF. The chain has TRBV19 and TRBJ1-4; D remains unclear. Germline lookup yields CDR1 LNHDA and CDR2 SQIVND (reference sequence). Deletions cut 3 bases from V and 0 bases from J, with 17 bases between. This CDR3 is built from 18 residues.

This rearrangement joins TRBV28 to TRBJ1-1; D perhaps matches TRBD1 (6 bases). The V gene lost 4 bases and the J gene lost 5 bases, with 14 bases spanning the gap. The CDR3 loop spans 14 amino acids. Germline lookup yields CDR1 MDHEN and CDR2 SYDVKM. CDR3: CASSSHREGTEAFF. The DNA for the CDR3 is TGTGCCAGCAGTTCTCACAGGGAAGGTACTGAAGCTTTCTTT.

CDR3 loop: CSVGEDRGRTEAFF. CDR3 DNA sequence: TGCAGCGTTGGAGAGGACAGGGGGAGGACTGAAGCTTTCTTT. The chain carries TRBV29-1 and TRBJ1-1; 10 bases map to TRBD1. V lost 4 bases to trimming and J lost 5 bases; unmatched junction nucleotides: 7. CDR1 is SQVTM, CDR2 ANQGSEA, per germline. This CDR3 comprises 14 residues.

The chain links TRBV7-2 to TRBJ2-1, with TRBD2 identical over 16 bases. With V trimmed by 5 bases and J by 10 bases, 8 bases remained unmatched. Looked up from germline, CDR1 is SGHTA and CDR2 is FQGNSA. This CDR3 region has 16 residues. The CDR3 region is CASSLGLAGGLYEQFF. In DNA form, the CDR3 reads TGTGCCAGCAGCCTGGGACTAGCGGGGGGGCTCTACGAGCAGTTCTTC.

The chain employs TRBV5-1 and TRBJ1-1; the D gene is possibly TRBD1 (5 bases). Germline values: CDR1 SGHRS, CDR2 YFSETQ. The CDR3 has 16 amino acids. Trimming removed 3 bases at V and 0 bases at J, with 15 bases between. This CDR3 is CASSSLLTEMNTEAFF. CDR3 sequence (DNA): TGCGCCAGCAGCTCCCTCCTGACAGAGATGAACACTGAAGCTTTCTTT. Based on the CDR3 plus reference TRBV5-1 and TRBJ1-1, the full variable domain is KAGVTQTPRYLIKTRGQQVTLSCSPISGHRSVSWYQQTPGQGLQFLFEYFSETQRNKGNFPGRFSGRQFSNSRSEMNVSTLELGDSALYLCASSSLLTEMNTEAFFGQGTRLTVV.

The chain couples TRBV16 to TRBJ1-5; D not certain. The germline V and J ends were trimmed by 3 bases and 4 bases, with 13 bases remaining between them. Germline V gene sequence: CDR1 KGHSY, CDR2 FQNENV. The CDR3 has 15 residues. CDR3 DNA sequence: TGTGCCAGCAGCCACTCCCAGCTGATTAATCAGCCCCAGCATTTT. Protein product: CASSHSQLINQPQHF.

This clone came up once. This rearrangement joins TRBV5-1 to TRBJ1-1; possibly TRBD1 for D (6 bases). Trimming took off 5 bases at V and 2 bases at J, with 16 bases between the two ends. Germline V gene lookup returns CDR1 SGHRS and CDR2 YFSETQ. The CDR3 is made up of 15 amino acids. CDR3 nucleotides: TGCGCCAGCAGGGCCCCGGGGGGGCTTAACACTGAAGCTTTCTTT. Translated, it gives CASRAPGGLNTEAFF. Full variable domain (remainder filled in from reference TRBV5-1 and TRBJ1-1): KAGVTQTPRYLIKTRGQQVTLSCSPISGHRSVSWYQQTPGQGLQFLFEYFSETQRNKGNFPGRFSGRQFSNSRSEMNVSTLELGDSALYLCASRAPGGLNTEAFFGQGTRLTVV.

The CDR3 loop reads CASSPRGGSEDGYTF. CDR3 nucleotides: TGTGCCAGCAGCCCTAGGGGGGGATCCGAAGATGGCTACACCTTC. This sequence joins TRBV7-8 and TRBJ1-2; weak D call: TRBD1 (6 bases). The V end was cut by 5 bases, the J end by 6 bases, with 19 bases between. This CDR3 has 15 amino acids. Germline V lookup: CDR1 SGHVS, CDR2 FQNEAQ.